This T cell receptor (beta chain) was captured in a study of cytomegalovirus exposure and HLA in healthy donors. Findings and limits, study-wide: Most TCR sequences were rare, but some public TCRs occurred in many donors. Investigators reported approximately 170 TCR beta chains as tied to cytomegalovirus. In vitro experiments confirmed that three CMV-associated chains were specific for CMV antigens.

The PCR was carried out with 60 Vbeta primers and 13 Jbeta primers. TCRdb's copy holds only in-frame clones and misses some; the assay was immunoSEQ multiplex PCR. The table lists 100,000 to 150,000 clones, 60% to 80% of them singletons. This CDR3 is built from 15 residues. After removal of 5 bases from V and 7 bases from J, the junction contained 11 bases not matched to a gene. Germline-derived CDR1 and CDR2 are SGHVS and FNYEAQ. On this clone: Its antigen is unknown.

V usage is TRBV7-6 and J usage is TRBJ2-5; 9 bases align to TRBD2. The TCR was taken from a woman aged 55-69 years in good health and CMV-seronegative. Sequences were obtained from PBMCs. The DNA for the CDR3 is TGTGCCAGCAGCATATCGAATAGCGGGGGAGGGACCCAGTACTTC. Amino acid sequence: CASSISNSGGGTQYF.